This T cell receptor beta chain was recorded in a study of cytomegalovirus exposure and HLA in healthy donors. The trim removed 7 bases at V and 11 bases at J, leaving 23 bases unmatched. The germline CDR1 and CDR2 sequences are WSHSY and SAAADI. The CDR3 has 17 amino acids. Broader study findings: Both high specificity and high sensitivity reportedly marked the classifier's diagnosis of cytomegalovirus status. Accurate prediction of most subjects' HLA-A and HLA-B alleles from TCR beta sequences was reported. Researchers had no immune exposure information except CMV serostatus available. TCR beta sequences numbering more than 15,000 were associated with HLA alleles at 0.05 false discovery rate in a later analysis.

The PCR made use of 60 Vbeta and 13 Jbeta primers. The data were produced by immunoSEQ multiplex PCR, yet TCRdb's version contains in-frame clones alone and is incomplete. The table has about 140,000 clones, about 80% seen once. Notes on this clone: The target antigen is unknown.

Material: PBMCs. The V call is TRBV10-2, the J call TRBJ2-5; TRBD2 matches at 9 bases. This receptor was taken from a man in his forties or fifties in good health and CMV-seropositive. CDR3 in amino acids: CASNSGRREGLRVLQYF. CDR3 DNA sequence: TGCGCCAGCAACAGCGGGAGGCGGGAGGGCCTACGGGTTCTACAGTACTTC.